This T cell receptor beta chain is drawn from a study of cytomegalovirus exposure and HLA in healthy donors. Primers for the PCR totalled 60 Vbeta and 13 Jbeta. Authors' processing steps: Counted up in a later analysis, unique TCR beta chains came to about 80 million, with about 9.9 million shared. Measured with immunoSEQ multiplex PCR; TCRdb has only the in-frame clones, and not every one. V and J calls and clone size come straight from that table; D and trimming were deduced from the DNA. The table shows under 300,000 clones, with about 80% occurring only once. Each donor's status was that of a healthy bone marrow donor. Turning to this clone: What it recognizes is unknown.

Germline CDR1 and CDR2: SGHVS and FQNEAQ. This CDR3 is 15 amino acids long. Losses at the gene ends were 0 bases for V and 9 bases for J; bases not matched to a gene: 10. Study-wide points: TCR sequences were mostly rare, though some public TCRs occurred in many donors. Across HLA loci, a later analysis found differing TCR association rates, with DRB1 most and HLA-C fewest.

The sequenced material came from PBMCs. This TCR was sampled from a woman aged 60-75 years in good health and CMV-seropositive. The chain uses TRBV7-8 and TRBJ2-7; 8 bases are a match to TRBD2. CDR3 amino acids: CASSLALAGLRGQYF. CDR3 DNA: TGTGCCAGCAGCTTAGCTTTAGCGGGACTCAGGGGGCAGTACTTC.